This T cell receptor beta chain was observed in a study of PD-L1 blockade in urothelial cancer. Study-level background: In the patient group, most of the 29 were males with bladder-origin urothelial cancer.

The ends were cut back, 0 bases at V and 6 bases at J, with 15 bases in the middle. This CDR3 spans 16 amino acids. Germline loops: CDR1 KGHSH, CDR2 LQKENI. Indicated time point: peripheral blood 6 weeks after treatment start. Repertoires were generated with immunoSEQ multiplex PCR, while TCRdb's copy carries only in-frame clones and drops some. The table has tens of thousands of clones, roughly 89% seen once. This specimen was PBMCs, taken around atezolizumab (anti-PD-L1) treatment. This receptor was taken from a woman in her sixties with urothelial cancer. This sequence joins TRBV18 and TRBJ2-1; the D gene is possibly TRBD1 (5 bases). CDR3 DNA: TGTGCCAGCTCACCACCCGGCAGGGTTTCATCCAATGAGCAGTTCTTC. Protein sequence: CASSPPGRVSSNEQFF.